This TCR beta chain was sequenced in a study of shared clonotypes between healthy human individuals. Naive CD8 cells lacked CD45RO, underwent positive selection for CCR7 and left out terminally differentiated effector memory CD45RA+ cells. Sequenced by immunoSEQ multiplex PCR; TCRdb stores in-frame clones only, minus some. The sample lists around 2,000,000 clones; approximately 94% were seen once. This clone has only one observation. V gave up 3 bases and J gave up 4 bases; unmatched junction bases: 9. CDR1 SGHNT and CDR2 YYREEE come from the germline V gene (reference sequence). This CDR3 is 16 amino acids long.

The chain is built from TRBV5-4 and TRBJ2-1; the match to TRBD2 covers 8 bases. What was sequenced was naive CD8+ T cells sorted from blood. The receptor was derived from a man in his late teens or twenties in good health. The CDR3 DNA follows: TGTGCCAGCAGCTCCCCGGGACTAGAGATGTACAATGAGCAGTTCTTC. It is translated as CASSSPGLEMYNEQFF.